These 10 T cell receptor beta chains originate from one sample sequenced in a study of blood T cell repertoires in COVID-19. The repertoire was sequenced with immunoSEQ multiplex PCR; TCRdb's copy has only in-frame clones and lacks some. The repertoire holds 75,000 to 95,000 clones, with 80% to 90% as singletons. The sequenced material came from peripheral blood. The receptors here all came from a man in his 60s with acute or convalescent COVID-19.

This sequence joins TRBV11-2 and TRBJ2-2, with D perhaps TRBD1 (5 bases). The germline V gene has CDR1 SGHAT and CDR2 FQNNGV. The V gene lost 4 bases and the J gene lost 0 bases, with 12 bases spanning the gap. The CDR3 totals 16 residues. CDR3 sequence (DNA): TGTGCCAGCAGCTCAGGTCAGGGTACGAACACCGGGGAGCTGTTTTTT. It yields the protein CASSSGQGTNTGELFF.

The chain combines TRBV7-3 with TRBJ2-1, with 9 bases that match TRBD1. Trimming cost V 2 bases and J 4 bases; bases outside gene matches: 3. This CDR3 has 15 residues. Germline V gene data show CDR1 as SGHTA and CDR2 as FQGTGA. The CDR3: CASSLDRGAYNEQFF. In DNA, the CDR3 is TGTGCCAGCAGCTTAGACAGGGGGGCATACAATGAGCAGTTCTTC.

The rearrangement joins TRBV11-2 to TRBJ1-4; D gene unclear. The germline V gene encodes CDR1 SGHAT and CDR2 FQNNGV. This CDR3 region has 14 residues. Deletions cut 2 bases from V and 8 bases from J, with 12 bases between. CDR3 nucleotides: TGTGCCAGCAGCTTAAGCGGGCTCGGGGAAAAACTGTTTTTT. Its translation is CASSLSGLGEKLFF. Based on the CDR3 plus reference TRBV11-2 and TRBJ1-4, the full variable domain is EAGVAQSPRYKIIEKRQSVAFWCNPISGHATLYWYQQILGQGPKLLIQFQNNGVVDDSQLPKDRFSAERLKGVDSTLKIQPAKLEDSAVYLCASSLSGLGEKLFFGSGTQLSVL.

The chain joins TRBV28 to TRBJ1-5, with D tentatively TRBD1 (5 bases). V was clipped by 2 bases and J by 7 bases, with 9 bases between them. The CDR3 runs to 13 residues. Germline V gene data show CDR1 as MDHEN and CDR2 as SYDVKM. Here the CDR3 DNA reads TGTGCCAGCAGTTTAGCCCAGGGCCAGCCCCAGCATTTT. Its translation: CASSLAQGQPQHF.

V is TRBV5-6 and J is TRBJ1-5; D unclear. CDR3 length: 13 amino acids. V was cut by 0 bases and J by 7 bases, with 8 bases left in between. Looked up from germline, CDR1 is SGHDT and CDR2 is YYEEEE. The chain's CDR3 is CASSLDSSQPQHF. The CDR3 DNA is TGTGCCAGCAGCTTGGACAGTTCCCAGCCCCAGCATTTT.

This chain uses TRBV2 with TRBJ2-3, with D possibly matching TRBD2 (7 bases). This CDR3 contains 15 residues. The V and J ends lost 8 bases and 0 bases respectively, with 15 bases between them. Germline V gene lookup returns CDR1 SNHLY and CDR2 FYNNEI. DNA for the CDR3: TGTGCCAGCTCAGAGGGGGGGATGAGCACAGATACGCAGTATTTT. Translation gives CASSEGGMSTDTQYF.

This clone was detected a few times. The chain recombines TRBV5-5 with TRBJ2-1; D not certain. V was cut by 1 base and J by 0 bases, with 14 bases left in between. Germline loops: CDR1 SGHKS, CDR2 YYEKEE (reference sequence). This CDR3 has 17 residues. In DNA, the CDR3 is TGTGCCAGCAGCTTGTTACCGCGGTCAAGCTCCTACAATGAGCAGTTCTTC. It translates to CASSLLPRSSSYNEQFF. The full variable domain, rest sourced from reference TRBV5-5 and TRBJ2-1, is DAGVTQSPTHLIKTRGQQVTLRCSPISGHKSVSWYQQVLGQGPQFIFQYYEKEERGRGNFPDRFSARQFPNYSSELNVNALLLGDSALYLCASSLLPRSSSYNEQFFGPGTRLTVL.

The rearrangement links TRBV3-1 (or the pseudogene TRBV3-2) to TRBJ1-4; D might be TRBD1 (6 bases). Between the trimmed V and J ends, which lost 4 bases and 13 bases, there was a span of 16 bases. This CDR3 contains 13 residues. Germline V gene data show CDR1 as LGHDT and CDR2 as YNNKEL (reference sequence). The CDR3 reads CASSLPQGGILFF. In DNA form, the CDR3 reads TGTGCCAGCAGCCTGCCACAAGGGGGAATACTGTTTTTT.

This chain joins TRBV24-1 and TRBJ1-5; 8 bases match TRBD1. J was trimmed by 7 bases and V by 2 bases; bases with no gene match: 6. The CDR3 runs to 15 residues. The V gene's germline CDR1 is KGHDR and CDR2 SFDVKD. The chain's CDR3 is CATSDSDRAGQPQHF. The CDR3 bases are TGTGCCACCAGTGATTCGGACAGGGCCGGGCAGCCCCAGCATTTT.

The CDR3 reads CASSVDARNTGELFF. The CDR3, as DNA: TGTGCCAGCAGCGTAGATGCCAGGAACACCGGGGAGCTGTTTTTT. The chain carries TRBV9 and TRBJ2-2; D call uncertain. With 0 bases removed from V and 1 base from J, the gap between germline ends came to 7 bases. The germline V gene encodes CDR1 SGDLS and CDR2 YYNGEE. CDR3 length: 15 residues.